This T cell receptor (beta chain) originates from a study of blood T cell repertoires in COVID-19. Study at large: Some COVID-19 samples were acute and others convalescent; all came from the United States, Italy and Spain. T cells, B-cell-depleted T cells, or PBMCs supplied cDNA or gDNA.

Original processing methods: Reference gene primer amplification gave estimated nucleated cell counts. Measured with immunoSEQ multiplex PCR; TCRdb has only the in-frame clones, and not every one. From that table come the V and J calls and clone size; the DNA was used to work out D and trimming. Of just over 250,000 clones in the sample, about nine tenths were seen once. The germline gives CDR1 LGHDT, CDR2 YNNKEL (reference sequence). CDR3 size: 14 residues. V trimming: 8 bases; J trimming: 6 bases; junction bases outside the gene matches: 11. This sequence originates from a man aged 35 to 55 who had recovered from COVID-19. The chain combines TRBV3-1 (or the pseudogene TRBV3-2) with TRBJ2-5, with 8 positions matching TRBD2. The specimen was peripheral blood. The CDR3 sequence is CASQVGGAGKTQYF. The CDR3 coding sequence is TGTGCCAGCCAAGTCGGGGGGGCCGGAAAGACCCAGTACTTC.